This TCR beta chain was documented in a study of T cell responses to AZD1222 COVID-19 vaccine. With regard to this clone: The target antigen is unknown.

Study conclusions and caveats: Donors, mostly white British, included more females; clonal diversity was possibly underestimated.

Germline V gene data show CDR1 as SGHRS and CDR2 as YFSETQ. This CDR3 is built from 13 residues. With 5 bases clipped from V and 9 bases from J, the junction kept 7 bases outside the gene matches. The data were produced by immunoSEQ multiplex PCR, yet TCRdb's version contains in-frame clones alone and is incomplete. The repertoire holds more than 90,000 clones, roughly 86% seen once, with around 17% in the top ten. Combined were second doses at about 4 or about 12 weeks. The input for sequencing was peripheral blood, taken 28 days after the second AZD1222 dose. The clonotype originates from an adult who received the AZD1222 COVID-19 vaccine. The chain couples TRBV5-1 to TRBJ2-1; 8 bases align to TRBD2. CDR3 in DNA: TGCGCCAGCAGTCCGGGAGGGCCGGTTGAGCAGTTCTTC. This sequence encodes CASSPGGPVEQFF.